The clone carrying this TCR beta chain showed up just a few times. Antigen: not known. This entry belongs to a study of graft-versus-host responses after intestinal transplantation. Study-wide context: Multivisceral, liver-intestinal, or isolated intestinal transplants were received by the recipients. Anti-thymocyte globulin induction was given to all recipients, followed by tacrolimus and steroids for 2 to 3 years. Study-wide results and limits: The recipient marrow held GvH clones, and some of them showed up first in ileum or blood. High graft-versus-host to host-versus-graft clonal ratios were seen in allografts of patients with graft-donor T cell macrochimerism.

Profiled with immunoSEQ multiplex PCR; TCRdb holds only in-frame clones, not every one. The sample lists about 47,000 clones; 80% to 95% were seen once. The CDR3 runs 14 residues. Germline values: CDR1 SGHDT, CDR2 YYEEEE. The V end was cut by 6 bases, the J end by 1 base, with 11 bases between. The chain combines TRBV5-6 with TRBJ2-1, with D maybe TRBD2 (6 bases). The clonotype originates from a human patient who received an intestinal transplant, so some T cells may come from the graft donor. The sequencing here drew on PBMCs, taken around 800 days after a first intestinal transplant, on the day of a second. The CDR3 DNA reads as TGTGCCAGCAAGTCGGGGGTTTCCTACAATGAGCAGTTCTTC. As protein: CASKSGVSYNEQFF.